This T cell receptor beta chain was captured by sequencing in a study of read filtering for tumor transcriptome and immune sequencing. Whole-study context: Patients were about 17 male and around 13 female, mean age approximately 70 years, range about 45 to 85. Eight or nine patients were R-ISS I, roughly 15 were R-ISS II, roughly 7 were R-ISS III. Transcriptome libraries were built from DNase-treated RNA.

Study-wide points: Compared with RNA-seq, IR-seq gave much higher clonotype depth and reliability.

On this clonotype: Its specificity is unknown. A far larger clone is a single base away, which makes a read error likely.

Molecular barcoded adaptors covering alpha/delta and beta/gamma chains were used on approximately 400 ng RNA. TCRdb used MiXCR to reprocess the reads, holding one entry per CDR3 protein. This sample yields 39,000 or so distinct CDR3 sequences, of which over 11% are seen a single time; approximately 7% belongs to the top ten. Germline assignment: CDR1 MDHEN and CDR2 SYDVKM. V was clipped by 3 bases and J by 13 bases, with 22 bases between them. The CDR3 length is 15 residues. This chain connects TRBV28 to TRBJ2-1; D is possibly TRBD2 (7 bases). The TCR sequence derives from a donor aged 40 or older with multiple myeloma. Sequencing used a population of CD138-negative cells sorted from bone marrow. The CDR3 nucleotides read TGTGCCAGCAGTTTCCTATTGGGAGGGGGGGAGACCCAGTTCTTC. This encodes CASSFLLGGGETQFF.